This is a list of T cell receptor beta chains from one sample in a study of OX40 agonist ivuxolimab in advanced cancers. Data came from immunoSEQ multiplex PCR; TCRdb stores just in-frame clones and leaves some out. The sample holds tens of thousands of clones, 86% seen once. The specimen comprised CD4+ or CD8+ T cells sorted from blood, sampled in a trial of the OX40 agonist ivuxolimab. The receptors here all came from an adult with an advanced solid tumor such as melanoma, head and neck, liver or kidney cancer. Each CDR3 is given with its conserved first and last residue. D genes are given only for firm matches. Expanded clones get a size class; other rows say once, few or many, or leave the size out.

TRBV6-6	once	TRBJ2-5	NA	TGTGCCAGCAGTTCGACAGAAGAGACCCAGTACTTC	CASSSTEETQYF
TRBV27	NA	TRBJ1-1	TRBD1	TGTGCCAGCAGTCGGGACAGTGCCGACACTGAAGCTTTCTTT	CASSRDSADTEAFF
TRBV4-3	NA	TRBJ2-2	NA	TGCGCCAGCAGCCAAGGACGCGAAGGCGGGGAGCTGTTTTTT	CASSQGREGGELFF
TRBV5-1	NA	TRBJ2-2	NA	TGCGCCAGCAGCACTGGAACGAACACCGGGGAGCTGTTTTTT	CASSTGTNTGELFF
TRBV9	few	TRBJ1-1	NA	TGTGCCAGCAGCGCTGCGGACATTTATTTGAACACTGAAGCTTTCTTT	CASSAADIYLNTEAFF
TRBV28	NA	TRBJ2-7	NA	TGTGCCAGCACCGCCCCCCAAGCCTACGAGCAGTACTTC	CASTAPQAYEQYF
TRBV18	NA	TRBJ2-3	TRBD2	TGTGCCAGCTCACGACCGGGACTAGCGGGGGGCACAGATACGCAGTATTTT	CASSRPGLAGGTDTQYF
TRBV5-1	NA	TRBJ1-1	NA	TGCGCCAGCAGCTTGGGACAGTCGTTTACTGAAGCTTTCTTT	CASSLGQSFTEAFF
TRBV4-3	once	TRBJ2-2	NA	TGCGCCAGCAGCCAAGATTACACGTACTACACACACCGGGAGCTGTTTTTT	CASSQDYTYYTHRELFF
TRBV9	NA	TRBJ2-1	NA	TGTGCCAGCAGCGCGTCCCCAGGAGCCTACAATGAGCAGTTCTTC	CASSASPGAYNEQFF
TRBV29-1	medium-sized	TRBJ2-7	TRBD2	TGCAGCGTTGAATTCTCTAGCGGGACCTACGAGCAGTACTTC	CSVEFSSGTYEQYF
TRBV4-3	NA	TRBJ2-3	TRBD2	TGCGCCAGCAGCCAAACCCTCGGCGGGGGGGCAGTGGGAACAGATACGCAGTATTTT	CASSQTLGGGAVGTDTQYF
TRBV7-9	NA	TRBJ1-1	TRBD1	TGTGCCAGCAGCCTGGGACAGGTGAACACTGAAGCTTTCTTT	CASSLGQVNTEAFF
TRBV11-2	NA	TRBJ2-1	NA	TGTGCCAGCAGATCCCTAGGGGGGGCCTACAATGAGCAGTTCTTC	CASRSLGGAYNEQFF
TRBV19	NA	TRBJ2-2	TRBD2	TGTGCCAGTAGTATATTGACTAGCGGATACACCGGGGAGCTGTTTTTT	CASSILTSGYTGELFF
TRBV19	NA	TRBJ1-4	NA	TGTGCCAGTAGTATGACAGGTGCAACTAATGAAAAACTGTTTTTT	CASSMTGATNEKLFF
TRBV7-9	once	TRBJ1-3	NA	TGTGCCAGCAGCTTAGCGGTTGCCACGGCTGGAAACACCATATATTTT	CASSLAVATAGNTIYF
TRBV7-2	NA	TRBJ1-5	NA	TGTGCCAGCAGCCCCGGAGCGGGGGTGAATCAGCCCCAGCATTTT	CASSPGAGVNQPQHF